Listed below are T cell receptor beta chains from one sample, sequenced in a study of cytomegalovirus exposure and HLA in healthy donors. Repertoires were generated with immunoSEQ multiplex PCR, while TCRdb's copy carries only in-frame clones and drops some. Here the sample spans some 150,000 clones, roughly 86% being singletons. The sequenced sample consisted of PBMCs. The receptors here all came from a man aged 18 to 30 in good health and CMV-seropositive. Each CDR3 is given with its conserved first and last residue. The D gene is left open where the match is weak. Rows may omit the clone size; those that give it use once, few, many or a size class.

V	J	size	D	DNA	CDR3
TRBV29-1	TRBJ1-4	.	.	TGCAGCGTTGCCGCAGGGAGGACTAATGAAAAACTGTTTTTT	CSVAAGRTNEKLFF
TRBV18	TRBJ2-3	once	.	TGTGCCAGCTCACCCCGTCTGGATACGCAGTATTTT	CASSPRLDTQYF
TRBV5-1	TRBJ1-2	.	.	TGCGCCAGCAGCTCGGACACCTACTATGGCTACACCTTC	CASSSDTYYGYTF
TRBV6-4	TRBJ2-1	.	TRBD2	TGTGCCAGCAGTGCCTTGGGGGAGCGGGGGGCCTACAATGAGCAGTTCTTC	CASSALGERGAYNEQFF
TRBV30	TRBJ1-2	.	TRBD1	TGTGCCTGGAGTGTGTCCGGGACAGTCTATGGCTACACCTTC	CAWSVSGTVYGYTF
TRBV6-1	TRBJ1-2	.	TRBD1	TGTGCCATCCCCGTAGACAGGGTCGACCATGGCTACACCTTC	CAIPVDRVDHGYTF
TRBV27	TRBJ1-2	.	TRBD1	TGTGCCAGCAGTCCTTGGGGACAGGCCACGGGTGGCTACACCTTC	CASSPWGQATGGYTF
TRBV10-1	TRBJ2-7	.	.	TGCGCCAGCAGTGAGTCGGGGCCTGGCGAGCAGTACTTC	CASSESGPGEQYF
TRBV7-2	TRBJ2-2	.	TRBD2	TGTGCCAGCAGCACTAGCGGGGGGGCCGGCGGGGAGCTGTTTTTT	CASSTSGGAGGELFF
TRBV27	TRBJ1-2	once	.	TGTGCCAGCAGCCAAGGGTCAGGGGTGTTTGGCTACACCTTC	CASSQGSGVFGYTF
TRBV4-2	TRBJ1-5	.	TRBD1	TGTGCCAGCAGCCTTGGACAGGGCCGCGGCAGCAATCAGCCCCAGCATTTT	CASSLGQGRGSNQPQHF
TRBV5-1	TRBJ2-7	.	TRBD2	TGCGCCAGCAGCCTTAGCGGGGGGAGGTACGAGCAGTACTTC	CASSLSGGRYEQYF
TRBV7-7	TRBJ2-3	.	.	TGTGCCAGCAGTTTGGACAGCCTGGGCACGCAGTATTTT	CASSLDSLGTQYF
TRBV13	TRBJ2-7	once	TRBD2	TGTGCCAGCAGCTTCACTAGCGGCTCCTACGAGCAGTACTTC	CASSFTSGSYEQYF
TRBV6-6	TRBJ2-5	.	TRBD2	TGTGCCAGCAGTTACAGGACTAGCGGGTCCGGGGCCCAGTACTTC	CASSYRTSGSGAQYF
TRBV9	TRBJ2-7	.	.	TGTGCCAGCACCGCCGGGACACAAGCCTACGAGCAGTACTTC	CASTAGTQAYEQYF
TRBV30	TRBJ1-1	.	.	TGTGCCTGGAGTGTTAACTTTAGGAACACTGAAGCTTTCTTT	CAWSVNFRNTEAFF
TRBV7-9	TRBJ1-4	.	TRBD1	TGTGCCAGCAGCTCCTCAGGGGGCCAAGAAAAACTGTTTTTT	CASSSSGGQEKLFF
TRBV27	TRBJ1-5	.	.	TGTGCCAGCAGTTCCGGTTGGGGCGGCAATCAGCCCCAGCATTTT	CASSSGWGGNQPQHF
TRBV4-1	TRBJ2-7	.	TRBD1	TGCGCCAGCAGCCAAGATCGGGACAGCGGATCACCCCCCGGCGGATCCTACGAGCAGTACTTC	CASSQDRDSGSPPGGSYEQYF
TRBV25-1	TRBJ1-1	.	.	TGTGCCAGCAGTGAATATGGGGGGAGCACTGAAGCTTTCTTT	CASSEYGGSTEAFF
TRBV10-3	TRBJ2-7	few	TRBD1	TGTGCCATCAGCATGGGACAGGGTGCCGAGCAGTACTTC	CAISMGQGAEQYF
TRBV5-1	TRBJ2-3	.	TRBD2	TGCGCCAGCAGTCCTAGCGGGGGGGCGGAAGATACGCAGTATTTT	CASSPSGGAEDTQYF
TRBV6-6	TRBJ1-1	.	.	TGTGCCAGCAGTCCGTCCGACACTGAAGCTTTCTTT	CASSPSDTEAFF
TRBV6-1	TRBJ1-5	.	TRBD1	TGTGCCAGCAGTGCGGATGGGGGACAGTATAGCAATCAGCCCCAGCATTTT	CASSADGGQYSNQPQHF
TRBV7-6	TRBJ1-1	.	.	TGTGCCAGCAGCTCCGGGTTTGGCACTGAAGCTTTCTTT	CASSSGFGTEAFF
TRBV6-6	TRBJ1-4	.	.	TGTGCCAGCAGGGTCGGGGCAACTAATGAAAAACTGTTTTTT	CASRVGATNEKLFF
TRBV6-6	TRBJ1-5	few	.	TGTGCCAGCACCCCCGGAGTCAGTCAGCCCCAGCATTTT	CASTPGVSQPQHF
TRBV12-5	TRBJ1-1	.	.	TGTGCTAGTGGTTTGGTACGGAGGGAGGGGAAAACTGAAGCTTTCTTT	CASGLVRREGKTEAFF
TRBV15	TRBJ1-5	few	.	TGTGCCACCAGCTCCCTCCTAACGGGGAATCAGCCCCAGCATTTT	CATSSLLTGNQPQHF
TRBV7-7	TRBJ2-2	.	TRBD1	TGTGCTAGCAGCTTATCTGGGACAGGGGACACCGGGGAGCTGTTTTTT	CASSLSGTGDTGELFF
TRBV7-8	TRBJ1-1	.	TRBD1	TGTGCCAGCAGCCCCCGGGACAGAGTGAACACTGAAGCTTTCTTT	CASSPRDRVNTEAFF
TRBV13	TRBJ1-5	.	.	TGTGCCAGCAGCCCTAGCGGGGGGCCCCAGCATTTT	CASSPSGGPQHF
TRBV30	TRBJ1-4	.	.	TGTGCCTGGAGGCTGACAGTTAATGAAAAACTGTTTTTT	CAWRLTVNEKLFF
TRBV19	TRBJ1-6	.	TRBD1	TGTGCCAGTAGTAAAAAGGGGGCGGAATCACCCCTCCACTTT	CASSKKGAESPLHF
TRBV4-1	TRBJ1-5	.	.	TGCGCCAGCAGCCACCCTACAGGGAATAGCAATCAGCCCCAGCATTTT	CASSHPTGNSNQPQHF
TRBV7-2	TRBJ1-2	.	.	TGTGCCAGCAGCTCGACTTGGGGCTACACCTTC	CASSSTWGYTF
TRBV27	TRBJ2-3	.	.	TGTGCCAGCAGTCCCGGGACTTTCCCCTCCACGAATACGCAGTATTTT	CASSPGTFPSTNTQYF
TRBV6-6	TRBJ1-3	.	.	TGTGCCAGCTCGGCGGACTCTGGAAACACCATATATTTT	CASSADSGNTIYF
TRBV5-5	TRBJ1-2	.	.	TGTGCCAGCAGCCCCGACAGCTTCTATGGCTACACCTTC	CASSPDSFYGYTF
TRBV28	TRBJ1-2	.	.	TGTGCCAGCAGTTTTTCATTCGGGACACCTACTTACTATGGCCACACCTTC	CASSFSFGTPTYYGHTF
TRBV11-2	TRBJ2-5	.	TRBD2	TGTGCCAGCAGCCTTCAGAGGCTAGCGGGCACAGAGACCCAGTACTTC	CASSLQRLAGTETQYF
TRBV9	TRBJ1-6	.	.	TGTGCCAGCAGGGGAGGCTCTGGGACTGGGTATAATTCACCCCTCCACTTT	CASRGGSGTGYNSPLHF
TRBV5-4	TRBJ2-3	.	TRBD2	TGTGCCAGCAGCTCGGGGACTAGCGGACCCCTCCCAGATACGCAGTATTTT	CASSSGTSGPLPDTQYF
TRBV11-2	TRBJ2-1	.	.	TGTGCCAGCAGCTTATCTCGTACAGGGAGCTTCTACAATGAGCAGTTCTTC	CASSLSRTGSFYNEQFF
TRBV9	TRBJ2-1	.	.	TGTGCCAGCAGCGTAGTCGGGCTAGCGCTTGCCTACAATGAGCAGTTCTTC	CASSVVGLALAYNEQFF
TRBV6-5	TRBJ2-7	.	TRBD1	TGTGCCAGCAGTTACTCAGGGACAGGGAAGCCTTACGAGCAGTACTTC	CASSYSGTGKPYEQYF
TRBV4-1	TRBJ1-4	once	.	TGCGCCAGCAGCCAAGATGTTGGCAGATCTAATGAAAAACTGTTTTTT	CASSQDVGRSNEKLFF
TRBV9	TRBJ2-1	.	.	TGTGCCGGCAGCCCCGGACAGACCTACAATGAGCAGTTCTTC	CAGSPGQTYNEQFF
TRBV9	TRBJ2-1	.	TRBD2	TGTGCCAGCAGCGTACGTAAGCGGGGCGATGAGCAGTTCTTC	CASSVRKRGDEQFF
TRBV30	TRBJ2-1	.	.	TGTGCCTGGAGTAATAGGGGTGAGCAGTTCTTC	CAWSNRGEQFF
TRBV28	TRBJ1-4	.	.	TGTGCCAGCAGTCGGACAGTGGGGGTTGTGGGGAAACTGTTTTTT	CASSRTVGVVGKLFF
TRBV4-1	TRBJ2-7	.	.	TGCGCCAGCAGCCAAACCGGGATTAGGAGTCTCGAGCAGTACTTC	CASSQTGIRSLEQYF
TRBV29-1	TRBJ2-3	once	TRBD1	TGCAGCGTTCCGGGACAGTACACAGATACGCAGTATTTT	CSVPGQYTDTQYF
TRBV10-3	TRBJ2-3	.	TRBD2	TGTGCCACCCCTTCCGGGACTAGCGGCGTAGGGGCAGATACGCAGTATTTT	CATPSGTSGVGADTQYF
TRBV27	TRBJ2-7	.	TRBD2	TGTGCCAGCCGATTGGGCGGGGGGGTCTACGAGCAGTACTTC	CASRLGGGVYEQYF
TRBV30	TRBJ2-2	.	.	TGTGCCTGGAGTAGTGGAGCCGGGGAGCTGTTTTTT	CAWSSGAGELFF
TRBV27	TRBJ1-2	.	TRBD1	TGTGCCAGCACCGCAGGGGGAGCCATTGGCTACACCTTC	CASTAGGAIGYTF
TRBV11-2	TRBJ2-4	.	.	TGTGCCAGCAGCTTAACTTCCGGGCCGGGGAACATTCAGTACTTC	CASSLTSGPGNIQYF
TRBV6-6	TRBJ2-7	.	.	TGTGCCAGCAGTTACTCGGTCAGGGTATACGAGCAGTACTTC	CASSYSVRVYEQYF